The following is a T cell receptor (beta chain) sequence with its context. TCRdb keeps only in-frame clones here, not all; method: immunoSEQ multiplex PCR. Of 110,000 to 150,000 clones in the sample, 65% to 90% are singletons; the top ten hold roughly 10%. The CDR3 covers 17 residues. The V gene end was trimmed by 7 bases and the J gene end by 3 bases; junction bases not matched to a gene: 14. CDR1 and CDR2 (germline): SEHNR, FQNEAQ (reference sequence). The sample belongs to a study of blood T cell repertoires in COVID-19. This rearrangement joins TRBV7-9 to TRBJ1-1, with TRBD1 matching over 10 bases. The origin of this receptor is a man aged 60-69 years with active or convalescent COVID-19. The sample taken for sequencing was peripheral blood. CDR3 protein: CASTTSGTGVRDTEAFF. The CDR3 nucleotides are TGTGCCAGCACCACCTCGGGGACAGGGGTCCGCGACACTGAAGCTTTCTTT.